This T cell receptor (beta chain) was obtained from a study of Graves' ophthalmopathy and Graves' hyperthyroidism. This CDR3 has 14 amino acids. Germline CDR1 and CDR2: LNHDA and SQIVND (reference sequence). Trimming pared 5 bases from V and 4 bases from J, leaving 14 bases between. From RNA, the CDR3 regions of TCR beta chains were amplified and sequenced. First-round RT-PCR employed HTBI primers, with a second-round multiplex PCR after it. TCRdb reanalysed the multiplex PCR reads using MiXCR and keeps one entry per CDR3 protein. The top ten hold 11% of the sample, which has roughly 1.1 million distinct CDR3 sequences, about 36% seen once. Clinical symptoms, serum thyroxine, TRAb, thyroid ultrasound and orbital computed tomography were relied on for diagnosis. About this clonotype itself: The antigen remains undetermined. A much more abundant neighbour one base away suggests this may be a read error.

Study results and caveats: Classification of ophthalmopathy versus stable hyperthyroidism by a 13-signature model yielded around 91% sensitivity and roughly 80% specificity. Most thyroid clonotypes with frequency above 0.001 were detected in blood too.

The sequence was obtained from an adult man with Graves' hyperthyroidism. The sample was peripheral blood or thyroid tissue (not recorded which). The chain uses TRBV19 and TRBJ2-5, with D uncertain. CDR3 nucleotide sequence: TGTGCCAGTAGTCAGAGGATCAGGCCAGAGACCCAGTACTTC. Amino acids: CASSQRIRPETQYF.